This T cell receptor (beta chain) was sequenced in a study of shared clonotypes between healthy human individuals. The ends lost 8 bases at V and 6 bases at J; junction bases unmatched: 13. The CDR3 sequence is 15 residues long. Germline loops: CDR1 MNHNS, CDR2 SASEGT. Only in-frame clones appear in the TCRdb table, and some are missing; sequencing was by immunoSEQ multiplex PCR. The sample includes 170,000 or so clones, around 63% seen only once; the top ten take 10%. The material sequenced was memory CD4+ T cells sorted from blood. Stated subset: CD45RA-negative fraction. This clonotype originated in a young man in good health. J is TRBJ2-3 and V is TRBV6-1; 8 bases align to TRBD2. The CDR3 here is CASVTGGLGGDTQYF. For the CDR3, the DNA is TGTGCCAGCGTCACGGGAGGGCTGGGGGGGGATACGCAGTATTTT.